Detailed here is one T cell receptor (beta chain). Its target is unknown. TCRdb's copy holds only in-frame clones and misses some; the assay was immunoSEQ multiplex PCR. The table records some 26,000 clones, approximately 83% of them present only once. PCR or immunohistochemistry showed mismatch repair deficiency in every enrolled patient. The data were taken from a study of PD-1 blockade in mismatch repair-deficient tumors. Looking at the study overall: Patients had approximately 13 mismatch repair-deficient cancer types and were previously treated and progressing. Overall study findings and caveats: Tumor-resident clones, often undetectable pretreatment in blood, expanded then contracted after pembrolizumab.

This receptor was obtained from an adult with mismatch repair-deficient cancer. The specimen was peripheral blood, collected 12 weeks after starting pembrolizumab.

The CDR3 reads CASSPNGGRGDTQYF. The CDR3 DNA follows: TGCGCCAGCAGCCCAAACGGGGGTCGAGGAGATACGCAGTATTTT. This chain connects TRBV4-3 to TRBJ2-3; D is perhaps TRBD2 (6 bases). Per germline, CDR1 LGHNA and CDR2 YSLEER. V gave up 4 bases and J gave up 5 bases, with 16 bases separating them. The CDR3 contains 15 residues.